The 2 T cell receptor beta chains reported below all come from one sample, sequenced in a study of T cell clones after liver transplantation. Profiling relied on immunoSEQ multiplex PCR, and the TCRdb table lists in-frame clones only, not all of them. The data contain around 76,000 clones, about 80% of them singletons. Sequences were derived from CD4+ T cells from blood, sampled 12 months after liver transplant. The receptors here all came from a human patient who received a liver transplant. Part of the T cells may come from the graft donor.

This chain joins TRBV6-1 and TRBJ2-1; 11 nucleotides agree with TRBD2. The CDR3 runs 18 residues. The germline CDR1 and CDR2 sequences are MNHNS and SASEGT. V lost 2 bases, J lost 5 bases, and 11 bases stayed unmatched. CDR3 DNA sequence: TGTGCCAGCAGTGAACGGAGGACTAGCGGGCATATTAACAATGAGCAGTTCTTC. This translates into CASSERRTSGHINNEQFF.

V is TRBV11-2 and J is TRBJ2-1; 11 positions match TRBD1. The CDR3 sequence is 15 residues long. Germline V gene sequence: CDR1 SGHAT, CDR2 FQNNGV. V lost 4 bases, J lost 9 bases, and 8 bases stayed unmatched. The CDR3 nucleotides are TGTGCCAGCAGCTCCCGGGACAGGGGGATTCTTGAGCAGTTCTTC. It codes for CASSSRDRGILEQFF.